These 6 T cell receptor beta chains share one sample of origin, sequenced in a study of identical twins. Each CDR3 protein gets one entry after TCRdb re-called the 5' RACE reads with MiXCR. The sample yields about 690,000 distinct CDR3 sequences, approximately 6% seen once. Sequences were obtained from naive T cells sorted from blood. These TCRs come from a man between 18 and 35 years old in good health.

This chain links TRBV12-3 or TRBV12-4 with TRBJ2-5, with a possible D match to TRBD2 (6 bases). This CDR3 is 11 amino acids long. Trimming left V 8 bases short and J 7 bases short, with 11 bases between. The CDR3 nucleotides are TGTGCCAGCGGTGGGGGAGGGACCCAGTACTTC. Its protein is CASGGGGTQYF.

In this sample, this clonotype turned up many times. The chain joins TRBV4-3 to TRBJ2-3, with a weak D call TRBD2 (6 bases). V was shortened by 5 bases and J by 3 bases, with 9 bases between the two germline ends. The length of the CDR3 is 13 residues. Germline V gene data show CDR1 as LGHNA and CDR2 as YSLEER. CDR3 amino acids: CASSAEGTDTQYF. The CDR3 coding sequence is TGCGCCAGCAGCGCGGAGGGAACAGATACGCAGTATTTT.

This clonotype was found a few times. The J gene is TRBJ2-5, the V gene TRBV7-9, with a possible D match to TRBD1 (6 bases). V lost 8 bases and J lost 2, with 12 bases in between. Germline V gives CDR1 SEHNR, CDR2 FQNEAQ (reference sequence). The CDR3 covers 13 residues. DNA for the CDR3: TGTGCCAGCTGGGCGGACAGTCAAGAGACCCAGTACTTC. Translating gives CASWADSQETQYF. The variable domain in full, with the rest retrieved from reference TRBV7-9 and TRBJ2-5, is DTGVSQNPRHKITKRGQNVTFRCDPISEHNRLYWYRQTLGQGPEFLTYFQNEAQLEKSRLLSDRFSAERPKGSFSTLEIQRTEQGDSAMYLCASWADSQETQYFGPGTRLLVL.

This clonotype was seen a few times. The V gene is TRBV4-3, the J gene TRBJ2-3; D uncertain. CDR1 and CDR2 from the germline V gene are LGHNA and YSLEER. CDR3 length: 13 residues. V dropped 0 bases and J dropped 2 bases, with 3 bases sitting between them. The CDR3 DNA reads as TGCGCCAGCAGCCAAGAATACACAGATACGCAGTATTTT. Translation gives CASSQEYTDTQYF.

This clonotype was picked up many times. This CDR3 reads CASRTGGAENSPLHF. The DNA for the CDR3 is TGTGCCAGCAGGACAGGGGGCGCCGAAAATTCACCCCTCCACTTT. The genes are TRBV4-2 and TRBJ1-6; 10 nucleotides align to TRBD1. V shed 6 bases, J shed 7 bases, and the junction held 6 bases outside the gene matches. The CDR3 covers 15 residues. The germline V gene has CDR1 LGHNA and CDR2 YNFKEQ.

This clonotype was detected a few times. CDR3 coding DNA: TGTGCCAGCAGCATTAAAGGCGTACAGTCGAAAGAAAAACTGTTTTTT. Protein product: CASSIKGVQSKEKLFF. V is TRBV7-9 and J is TRBJ1-4; D unresolved. The CDR3 covers 16 residues. The ends were cut back, 5 bases at V and 8 bases at J, with 21 bases in the middle. The germline V gene has CDR1 SEHNR and CDR2 FQNEAQ (reference sequence).